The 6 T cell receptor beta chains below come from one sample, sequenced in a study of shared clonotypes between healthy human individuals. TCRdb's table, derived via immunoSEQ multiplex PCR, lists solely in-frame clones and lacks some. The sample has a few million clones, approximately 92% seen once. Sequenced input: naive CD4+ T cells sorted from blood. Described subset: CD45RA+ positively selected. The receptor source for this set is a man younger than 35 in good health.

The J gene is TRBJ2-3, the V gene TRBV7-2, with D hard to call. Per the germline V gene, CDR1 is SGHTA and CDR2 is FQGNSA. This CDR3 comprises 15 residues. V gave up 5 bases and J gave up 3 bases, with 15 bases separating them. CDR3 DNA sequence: TGTGCCAGCAGCCAGTGGAGAGCGATGACAGATACGCAGTATTTT. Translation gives CASSQWRAMTDTQYF.

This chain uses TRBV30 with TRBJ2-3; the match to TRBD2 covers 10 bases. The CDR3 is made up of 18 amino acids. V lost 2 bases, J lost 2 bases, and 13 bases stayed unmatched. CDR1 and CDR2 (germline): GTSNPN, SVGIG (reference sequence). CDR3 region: CAWSQRPSGTSATDTQYF. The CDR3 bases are TGTGCCTGGAGTCAGAGACCCTCCGGGACTAGCGCCACAGATACGCAGTATTTT.

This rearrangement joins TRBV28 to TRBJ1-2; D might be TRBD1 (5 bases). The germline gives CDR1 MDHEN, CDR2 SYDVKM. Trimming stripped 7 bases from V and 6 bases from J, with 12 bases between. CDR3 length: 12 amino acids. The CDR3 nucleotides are TGTGCCAGCATAGTATCGGGGCATGGCTACACCTTC. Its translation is CASIVSGHGYTF.

This chain's CDR3 is CASSVGGGGVYQETQYF. CDR3 nucleotide sequence: TGTGCCAGCAGCGTAGGAGGTGGCGGAGTGTACCAAGAGACCCAGTACTTC. The genes are TRBV9 and TRBJ2-5, with D unresolved. CDR3 length equals 17 residues. V gave up 0 bases and J gave up 0 bases, with 15 bases separating them. The V gene's germline CDR1 is SGDLS and CDR2 YYNGEE.

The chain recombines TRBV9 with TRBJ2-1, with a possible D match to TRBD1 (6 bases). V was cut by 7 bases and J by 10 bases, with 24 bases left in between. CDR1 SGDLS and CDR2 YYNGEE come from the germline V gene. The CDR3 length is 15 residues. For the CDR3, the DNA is TGTGCCAGCTCCCCAGTTTTGGGGGCTAAAGTAGAGCAGTTCTTC. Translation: CASSPVLGAKVEQFF.

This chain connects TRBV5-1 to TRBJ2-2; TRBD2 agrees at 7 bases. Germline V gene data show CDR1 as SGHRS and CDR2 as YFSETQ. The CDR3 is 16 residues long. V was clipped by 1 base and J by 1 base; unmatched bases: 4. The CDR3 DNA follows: TGCGCCAGCAGCTTGAGGGCTAGCGGGAACACCGGGGAGCTGTTTTTT. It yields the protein CASSLRASGNTGELFF. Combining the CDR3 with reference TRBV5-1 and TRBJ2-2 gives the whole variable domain KAGVTQTPRYLIKTRGQQVTLSCSPISGHRSVSWYQQTPGQGLQFLFEYFSETQRNKGNFPGRFSGRQFSNSRSEMNVSTLELGDSALYLCASSLRASGNTGELFFGEGSRLTVL.